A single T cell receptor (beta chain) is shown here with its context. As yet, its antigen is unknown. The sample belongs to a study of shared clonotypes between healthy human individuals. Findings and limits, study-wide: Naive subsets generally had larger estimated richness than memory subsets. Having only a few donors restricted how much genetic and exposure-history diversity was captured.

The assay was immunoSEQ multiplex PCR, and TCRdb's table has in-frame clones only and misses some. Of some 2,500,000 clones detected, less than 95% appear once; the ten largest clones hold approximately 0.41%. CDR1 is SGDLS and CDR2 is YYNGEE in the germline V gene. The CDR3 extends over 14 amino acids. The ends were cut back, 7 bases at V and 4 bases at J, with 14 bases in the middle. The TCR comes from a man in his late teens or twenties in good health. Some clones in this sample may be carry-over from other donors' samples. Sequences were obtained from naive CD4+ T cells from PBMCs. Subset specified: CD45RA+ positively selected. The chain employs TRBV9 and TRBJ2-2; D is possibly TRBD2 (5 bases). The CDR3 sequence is CASSARAGTGELFF. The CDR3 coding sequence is TGTGCCAGCTCGGCTAGGGCGGGCACCGGGGAGCTGTTTTTT.